The source of this TCR beta chain is a study of post-analysis software for immune sequencing data. V gave up 8 bases and J gave up 6 bases, with 14 bases separating them. This CDR3 is 13 amino acids long. Germline values: CDR1 MNHNY, CDR2 SVGAGI (reference sequence). Unique molecular identifiers were carried by the TCR beta cDNA libraries. TCRdb reanalysed the PCR reads using MiXCR and keeps one entry per CDR3 protein. The sample contains around 160,000 distinct CDR3 sequences, 36% of which appear only once. The clonotype was recovered from a girl aged 10 to 17 with multiple sclerosis. The sequencing here drew on blood, taken after autologous hematopoietic stem cell transplantation. The chain joins TRBV6-6 to TRBJ1-5; TRBD1 is a possible D gene (6 bases). The CDR3 sequence is CASRRGGAQPQHF. CDR3 DNA: TGTGCCAGCCGACGGGGGGGGGCTCAGCCCCAGCATTTT.